The entry below gives a single T cell receptor (beta chain) sequence along with its context. Method: immunoSEQ multiplex PCR; TCRdb's copy keeps in-frame clones and lacks some. The sample records about 300,000 clones, 70% to 90% being singletons. The sample is drawn from a study of blood T cell repertoires in COVID-19. Germline CDR1 is SGHKS and CDR2 is YYEKEE (reference sequence). There are 15 residues in the CDR3. Trimming removed 4 bases at V and 5 bases at J, with 15 bases between. The chain joins TRBV5-5 to TRBJ1-4, with a weak D call TRBD1 (6 bases). The sequence was collected from a woman in her 30s who had recovered from COVID-19. The material sequenced was peripheral blood. The CDR3 spells CASSTGSGLNEKLFF. Written as DNA, the CDR3 is TGTGCCAGCAGCACAGGGTCGGGGCTGAATGAAAAACTGTTTTTT.